This TCR beta chain was sequenced for a study of T cells after posttransplantation cyclophosphamide (dated by TCRdb to 2016 to 2017). With respect to the entire study: Using TRB sequencing, the study followed how the T cell repertoire rebuilt after myeloablative bone marrow transplantation with posttransplantation cyclophosphamide given as GVHD prophylaxis. Samples from some 40 PTCy-treated patients, along with samples from roughly 15 of their related bone marrow donors, underwent antigen receptor sequencing. TRB sequencing was performed on blood from all 35 or so PTCy patients with 1-year posttransplant specimens. TRB sequencing was also done on up to about 3 additional blood samples from 2 to 5.2 years after transplant in 3 patients, and on pretransplant blood from 4 patients. Because TRA and TRB clonality correlated tightly in about 9 samples, the subsequent TCR analyses were limited to TRB only. Public TRB sequences were searched against a database of over 3,000 sequences associated with responses to pathogens, tumor antigens, self-antigens and alloantigens. Summary of the overall study and its limitations: The TRB repertoires of T cells infiltrating skin or GI tract showed only limited overlap with the TRB repertoires of T cells in blood. Donor-recipient similarity was low at 1-2 months but rose over the first year, and later blood repertoires were often dominated by donor CD8+ memory clones. Across the roughly 48 patients, TRB clonality was highly associated with recipient CMV seropositivity and CMV reactivation, and diversity with PTCy was similar to that in the CNI/methotrexate controls.

The V end gives up 3 bases and the J end 0 bases, leaving 17 bases in the junction not matched to a gene. Including cysteine and phenylalanine, the CDR3 has 19 amino acids. Here the CDR3 DNA is all that survives: 57 bases in frame from base 1. CDR1 and CDR2 were assigned from the germline V gene (reference sequence) as GTSNPN and SVGIG. Explained via the paper, the treatment or condition label denotes: high-dose cyclophosphamide on days +3 and +4 as single-agent GVHD prophylaxis. Patients in the PTCy group got busulfan and fludarabine conditioning, a marrow graft from a related or unrelated donor, and cyclophosphamide on days +3 and +4. The PTCy-treated patients were drawn from a prospective, multi-institutional clinical trial. Peripheral blood and bone marrow mononuclear cells were isolated by Ficoll-Hypaque density centrifugation and were cryopreserved. This clone was picked up one time. No antigen is known for it. The input lacks base qualities; no much larger clone sits a single base away.

Genomic DNA was used for TRB sequencing, which was performed with the immunoSEQ assay at survey resolution or with the hsTCRB kit. Processing in the source paper ran as follows. The immunoSEQ software handled the initial read processing, while the LymphoSeq R package was used for the repertoire analyses. Clonality was computed as 1 minus normalized Shannon entropy; Gini coefficient was also calculated for each TRB dataset. To infer phenotypes in unsorted samples, TRB sequences from sorted subsets of the recipient or donor were mapped onto the unsorted samples of the same recipient. In TCRdb, the immuneACCESS table is reduced to in-frame sequences with V and J assigned. These tables do not hold every clone; where another copy was compared, an unresolved V gene accounts for under half, and the others remain unexplained. The D gene and trimming were derived from the DNA, and the V and J assignments and clone size from that table. The sample records under 50,000 clones, roughly 91% of which are singletons. The ten most abundant clones make up over 2% of the sample.

This TCR was recovered from a male patient between 55 and 70 years old who received an allogeneic stem cell transplant from a related donor and was CMV-positive. In patients who had a transplant, some T cells may come from the graft donor. The rearranged chain carries TRBV30 and TRBJ1-3; 7 bases in the junction line up with TRBD1. Sequenced here: PBMCs, sampled roughly 60 days after allogeneic stem cell transplant with posttransplant cyclophosphamide. The CDR3 loop reads CAWRVRDSKQLSSGNTIYF. The DNA reads as follows: TGTGCCTGGAGGGTAAGGGACAGCAAACAACTTTCCTCTGGAAACACCATATATTTT.